This T cell receptor (beta chain) was sequenced for a study of blood T cells in healthy people across ages. Study observations and caveats: Diversity figures derived from one million T cells were judged to underestimate the true value. A strong correlation between TCR beta diversity and naive T cell percentage was seen.

This clonotype was counted only a few times. Its antigen is currently unknown. The sample providers were healthy Caucasian people from Russia, aged roughly 6 to 95. Every donor provided 8.5 to 10 milliliters of peripheral blood. Per the germline V gene, CDR1 is MNHEY and CDR2 is SVGEGT. The length of the CDR3 is 13 residues. Trimming stripped 8 bases from V and 1 base from J, with 11 bases between. A second PCR of roughly 7 to 11 cycles used a sample-barcoded 5' primer and a J-beta primer mix. TCRdb re-derived calls from the 5' RACE reads in MiXCR, one entry per CDR3 protein. The sample lists about 1,400,000 distinct CDR3 sequences; roughly 40% were seen once.

The sample consisted of blood. The TCR comes from a woman under 30 in good health. The chain combines TRBV6-2 or TRBV6-3 with TRBJ1-2; D remains unclear. CDR3: CASVTRSNYGYTF. CDR3 DNA sequence: TGTGCCAGCGTCACCAGGAGTAACTATGGCTACACCTTC.